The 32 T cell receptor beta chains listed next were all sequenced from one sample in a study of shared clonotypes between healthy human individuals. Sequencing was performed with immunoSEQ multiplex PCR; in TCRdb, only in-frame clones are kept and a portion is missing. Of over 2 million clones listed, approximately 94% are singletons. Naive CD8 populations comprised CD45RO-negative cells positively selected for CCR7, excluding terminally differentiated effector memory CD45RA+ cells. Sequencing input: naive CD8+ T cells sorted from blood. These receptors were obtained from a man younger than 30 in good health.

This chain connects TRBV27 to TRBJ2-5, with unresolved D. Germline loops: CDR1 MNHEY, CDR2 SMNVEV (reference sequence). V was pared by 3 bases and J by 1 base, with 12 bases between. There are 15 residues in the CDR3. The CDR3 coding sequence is TGTGCCAGCAGTTTCTCCCCCAAGTCCCAAGAGACCCAGTACTTC. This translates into CASSFSPKSQETQYF.

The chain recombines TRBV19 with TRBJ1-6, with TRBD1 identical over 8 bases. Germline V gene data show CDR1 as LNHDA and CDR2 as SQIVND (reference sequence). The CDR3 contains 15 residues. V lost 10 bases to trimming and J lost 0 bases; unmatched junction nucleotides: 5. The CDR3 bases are TGTGCCACCGGACAGGGTGACTCCTATAATTCACCCCTCCACTTT. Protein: CATGQGDSYNSPLHF.

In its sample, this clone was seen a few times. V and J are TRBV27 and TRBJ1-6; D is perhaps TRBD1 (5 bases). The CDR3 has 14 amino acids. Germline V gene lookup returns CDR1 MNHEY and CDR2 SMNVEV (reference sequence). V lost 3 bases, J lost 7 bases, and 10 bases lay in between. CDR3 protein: CASSFGGPNSPLHF. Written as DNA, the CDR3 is TGTGCCAGCAGTTTCGGGGGTCCCAATTCACCCCTCCACTTT.

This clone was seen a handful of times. The DNA for the CDR3 is TGTGCCAGCAGTGGGACGGAAGCTTTCTTT. It translates to CASSGTEAFF. V and J are TRBV2 and TRBJ1-1; D uncertain. The length of the CDR3 is 10 residues. The germline CDR1 and CDR2 sequences are SNHLY and FYNNEI. The V gene lost 4 bases and the J gene lost 8 bases, with 5 bases spanning the gap.

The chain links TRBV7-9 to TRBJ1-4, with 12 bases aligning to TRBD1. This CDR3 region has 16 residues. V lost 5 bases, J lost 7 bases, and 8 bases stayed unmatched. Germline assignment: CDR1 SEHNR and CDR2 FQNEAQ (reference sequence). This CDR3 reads CASSEGQGAGSEKLFF. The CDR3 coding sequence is TGTGCCAGCAGCGAGGGACAGGGGGCAGGGAGTGAAAAACTGTTTTTT.

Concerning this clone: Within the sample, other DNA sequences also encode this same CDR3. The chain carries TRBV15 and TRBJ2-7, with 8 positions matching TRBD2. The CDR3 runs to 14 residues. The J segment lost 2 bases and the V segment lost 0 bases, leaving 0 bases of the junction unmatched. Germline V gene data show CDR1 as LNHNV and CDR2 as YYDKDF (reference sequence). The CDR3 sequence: CATSREAGAYEQYF. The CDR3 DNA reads TGTGCCACCAGCAGAGAAGCGGGGGCCTACGAGCAGTACTTC.

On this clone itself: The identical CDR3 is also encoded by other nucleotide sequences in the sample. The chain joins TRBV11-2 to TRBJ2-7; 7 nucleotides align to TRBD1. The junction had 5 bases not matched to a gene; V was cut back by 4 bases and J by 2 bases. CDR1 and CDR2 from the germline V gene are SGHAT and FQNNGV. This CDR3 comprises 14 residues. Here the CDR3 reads CASSYGTEAYEQYF. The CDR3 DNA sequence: TGTGCCAGCAGCTACGGGACAGAGGCCTACGAGCAGTACTTC. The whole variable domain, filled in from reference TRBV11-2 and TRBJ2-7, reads EAGVAQSPRYKIIEKRQSVAFWCNPISGHATLYWYQQILGQGPKLLIQFQNNGVVDDSQLPKDRFSAERLKGVDSTLKIQPAKLEDSAVYLCASSYGTEAYEQYFGPGTRLTVT.

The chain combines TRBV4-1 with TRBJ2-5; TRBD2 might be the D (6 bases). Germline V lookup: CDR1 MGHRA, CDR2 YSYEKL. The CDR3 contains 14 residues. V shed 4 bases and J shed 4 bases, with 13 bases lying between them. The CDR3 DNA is TGCGCCAGCAGCCGCATTCTAGCGAGAGAGACCCAGTACTTC. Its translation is CASSRILARETQYF.

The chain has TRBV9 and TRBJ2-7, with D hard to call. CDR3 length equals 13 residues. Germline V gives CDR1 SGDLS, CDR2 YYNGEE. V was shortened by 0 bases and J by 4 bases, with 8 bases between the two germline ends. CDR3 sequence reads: CASSVVPYYEQYF. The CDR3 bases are TGTGCCAGCAGCGTAGTCCCCTATTACGAGCAGTACTTC.

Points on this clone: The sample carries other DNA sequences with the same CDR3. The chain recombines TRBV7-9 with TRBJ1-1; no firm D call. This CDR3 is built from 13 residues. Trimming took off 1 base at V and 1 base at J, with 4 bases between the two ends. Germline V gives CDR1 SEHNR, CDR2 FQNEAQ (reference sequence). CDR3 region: CASSLGWNTEAFF. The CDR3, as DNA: TGTGCCAGCAGCTTAGGTTGGAACACTGAAGCTTTCTTT.

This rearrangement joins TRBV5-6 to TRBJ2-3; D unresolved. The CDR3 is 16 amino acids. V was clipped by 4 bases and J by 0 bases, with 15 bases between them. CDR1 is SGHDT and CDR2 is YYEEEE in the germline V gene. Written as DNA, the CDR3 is TGTGCCAGCAGCCCCCCCCTCGGAGTTAGCACAGATACGCAGTATTTT. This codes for CASSPPLGVSTDTQYF.

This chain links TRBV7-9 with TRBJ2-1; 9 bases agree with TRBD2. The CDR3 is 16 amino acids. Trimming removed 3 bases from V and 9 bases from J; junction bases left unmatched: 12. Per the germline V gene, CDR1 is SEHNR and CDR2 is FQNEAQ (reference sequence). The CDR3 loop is CASSFTMGELAGEQFF. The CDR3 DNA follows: TGTGCCAGCAGCTTCACGATGGGGGAACTAGCGGGTGAGCAGTTCTTC.

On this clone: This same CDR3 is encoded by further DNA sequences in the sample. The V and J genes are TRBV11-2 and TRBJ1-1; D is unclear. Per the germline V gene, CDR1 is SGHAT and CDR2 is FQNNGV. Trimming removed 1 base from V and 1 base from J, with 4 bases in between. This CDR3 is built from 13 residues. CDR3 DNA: TGTGCCAGCAGCTTAGGCTCGAACACTGAAGCTTTCTTT. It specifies CASSLGSNTEAFF.

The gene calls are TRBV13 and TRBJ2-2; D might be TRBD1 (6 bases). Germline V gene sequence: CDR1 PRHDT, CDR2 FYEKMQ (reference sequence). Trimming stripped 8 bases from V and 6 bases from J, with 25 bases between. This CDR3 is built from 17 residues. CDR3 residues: CASDLLENRDNAGELFF. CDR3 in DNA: TGTGCCAGCGATTTGCTGGAGAACAGGGATAACGCCGGGGAGCTGTTTTTT.

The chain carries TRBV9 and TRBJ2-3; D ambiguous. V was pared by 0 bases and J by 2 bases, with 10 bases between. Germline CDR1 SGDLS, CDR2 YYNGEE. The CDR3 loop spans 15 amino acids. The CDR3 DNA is TGTGCCAGCAGCGTAGCTAAGCGCCACACAGATACGCAGTATTTT. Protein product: CASSVAKRHTDTQYF. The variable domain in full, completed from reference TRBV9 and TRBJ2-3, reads DSGVTQTPKHLITATGQRVTLRCSPRSGDLSVYWYQQSLDQGLQFLIQYYNGEERAKGNILERFSAQQFPDLHSELNLSSLELGDSALYFCASSVAKRHTDTQYFGPGTRLTVL.

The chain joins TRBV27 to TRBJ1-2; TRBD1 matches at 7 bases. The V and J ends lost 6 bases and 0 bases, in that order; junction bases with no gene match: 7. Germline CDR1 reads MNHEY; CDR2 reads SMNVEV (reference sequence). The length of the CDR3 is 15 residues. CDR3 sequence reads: CASSFRGTSNYGYTF. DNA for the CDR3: TGTGCCAGCAGCTTCAGGGGGACCTCTAACTATGGCTACACCTTC.

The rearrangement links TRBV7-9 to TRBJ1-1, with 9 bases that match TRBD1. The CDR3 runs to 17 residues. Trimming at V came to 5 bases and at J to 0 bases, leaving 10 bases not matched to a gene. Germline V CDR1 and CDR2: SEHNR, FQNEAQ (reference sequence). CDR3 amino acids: CASSKRGGQGLNTEAFF. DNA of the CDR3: TGTGCCAGCAGCAAAAGAGGGGGACAGGGATTGAACACTGAAGCTTTCTTT.

CDR3 sequence: CASSPTGYPTYEQYF. CDR3 nucleotides: TGTGCCAGCAGCCCGACAGGGTACCCTACCTACGAGCAGTACTTC. The chain employs TRBV7-8 and TRBJ2-7, with 7 nucleotides matching TRBD1. Germline V lookup: CDR1 SGHVS, CDR2 FQNEAQ. V was pared by 5 bases and J by 2 bases, with 9 bases of the junction left unmatched. The CDR3 loop spans 15 amino acids.

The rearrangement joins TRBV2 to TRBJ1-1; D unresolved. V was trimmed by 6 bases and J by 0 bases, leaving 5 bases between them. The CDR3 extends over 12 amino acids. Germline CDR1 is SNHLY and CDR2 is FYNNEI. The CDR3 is CASSVVNTEAFF. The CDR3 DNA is TGTGCCAGCAGCGTGGTGAACACTGAAGCTTTCTTT.

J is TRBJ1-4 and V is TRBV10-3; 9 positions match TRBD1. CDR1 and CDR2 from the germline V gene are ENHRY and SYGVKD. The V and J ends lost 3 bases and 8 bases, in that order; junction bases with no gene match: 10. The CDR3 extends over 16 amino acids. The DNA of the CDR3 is TGTGCCATCAGTGAAGGGACAGGGCGGGTTGACGAAAAACTGTTTTTT. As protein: CAISEGTGRVDEKLFF.

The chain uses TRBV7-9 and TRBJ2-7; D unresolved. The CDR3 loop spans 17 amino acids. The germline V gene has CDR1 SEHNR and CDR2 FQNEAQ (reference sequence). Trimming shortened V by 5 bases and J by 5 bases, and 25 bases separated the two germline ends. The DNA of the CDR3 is TGTGCCAGCAGCCCCCCGGGCCCCGCTAGAGGCTTAGACGAGCAGTACTTC. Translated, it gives CASSPPGPARGLDEQYF.

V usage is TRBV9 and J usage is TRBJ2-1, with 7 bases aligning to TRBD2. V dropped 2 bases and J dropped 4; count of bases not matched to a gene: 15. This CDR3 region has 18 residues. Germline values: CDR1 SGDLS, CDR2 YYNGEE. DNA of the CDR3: TGTGCCAGCAGCGTCGGGTTCCCAGCCCGGGGGGATTACAATGAGCAGTTCTTC. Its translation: CASSVGFPARGDYNEQFF.

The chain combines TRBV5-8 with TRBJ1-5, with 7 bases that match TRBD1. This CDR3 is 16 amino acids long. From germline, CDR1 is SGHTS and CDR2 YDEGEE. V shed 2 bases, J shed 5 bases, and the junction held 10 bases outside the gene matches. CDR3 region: CASSFLGGRADQPQHF. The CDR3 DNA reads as TGTGCCAGCAGCTTCCTAGGGGGCAGGGCTGATCAGCCCCAGCATTTT. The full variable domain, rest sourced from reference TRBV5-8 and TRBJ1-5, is EAGVTQSPTHLIKTRGQQATLRCSPISGHTSVYWYQQALGLGLQFLLWYDEGEERNRGNFPPRFSGRQFPNYSSELNVNALELEDSALYLCASSFLGGRADQPQHFGDGTRLSIL.

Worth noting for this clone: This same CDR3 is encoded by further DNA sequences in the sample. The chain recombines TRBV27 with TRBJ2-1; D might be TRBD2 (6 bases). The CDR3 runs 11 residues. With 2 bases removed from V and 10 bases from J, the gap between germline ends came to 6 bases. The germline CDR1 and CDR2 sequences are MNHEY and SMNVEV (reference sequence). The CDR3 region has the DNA TGTGCCAGCAGTTTAGGGAGGGAGCAGTTCTTC. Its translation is CASSLGREQFF.

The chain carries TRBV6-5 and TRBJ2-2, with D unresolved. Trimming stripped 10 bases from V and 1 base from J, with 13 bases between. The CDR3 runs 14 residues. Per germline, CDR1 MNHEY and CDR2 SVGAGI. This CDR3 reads CATLGRMNTGELFF. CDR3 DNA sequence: TGTGCCACCTTAGGCAGGATGAACACCGGGGAGCTGTTTTTT.

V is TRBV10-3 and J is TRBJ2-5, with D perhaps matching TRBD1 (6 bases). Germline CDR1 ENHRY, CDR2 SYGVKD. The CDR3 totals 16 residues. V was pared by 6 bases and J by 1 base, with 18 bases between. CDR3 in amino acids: CAISGTGPTLQETQYF. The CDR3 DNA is TGTGCCATCAGCGGAACAGGGCCCACCCTCCAAGAGACCCAGTACTTC.

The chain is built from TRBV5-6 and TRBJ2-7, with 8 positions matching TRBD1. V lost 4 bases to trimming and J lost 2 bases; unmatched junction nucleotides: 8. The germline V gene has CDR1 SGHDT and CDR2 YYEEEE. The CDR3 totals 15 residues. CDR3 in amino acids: CASSRTGRSPYEQYF. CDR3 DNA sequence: TGTGCCAGCAGCCGGACAGGGAGGTCACCCTACGAGCAGTACTTC.

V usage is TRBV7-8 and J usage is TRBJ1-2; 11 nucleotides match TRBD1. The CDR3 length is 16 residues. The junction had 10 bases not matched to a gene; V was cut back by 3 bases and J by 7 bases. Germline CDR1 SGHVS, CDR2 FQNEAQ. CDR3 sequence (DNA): TGTGCCAGCAGCTTCGGACAGGGGGCCGATCCGGGTGGCTACACCTTC. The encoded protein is CASSFGQGADPGGYTF.

This CDR3 is CASSIQGSNTEAFF. As DNA, the CDR3 is TGTGCCAGCAGCATACAGGGTTCGAACACTGAAGCTTTCTTT. The chain couples TRBV28 to TRBJ1-1; tentative D call: TRBD1 (6 bases). Trimming removed 6 bases at V and 1 base at J, with 12 bases between. Germline CDR1 and CDR2: MDHEN and SYDVKM. The CDR3 loop spans 14 amino acids. The whole variable domain, filled in from reference TRBV28 and TRBJ1-1, reads DVKVTQSSRYLVKRTGEKVFLECVQDMDHENMFWYRQDPGLGLRLIYFSYDVKMKEKGDIPEGYSVSREKKERFSLILESASTNQTSMYLCASSIQGSNTEAFFGQGTRLTVV.

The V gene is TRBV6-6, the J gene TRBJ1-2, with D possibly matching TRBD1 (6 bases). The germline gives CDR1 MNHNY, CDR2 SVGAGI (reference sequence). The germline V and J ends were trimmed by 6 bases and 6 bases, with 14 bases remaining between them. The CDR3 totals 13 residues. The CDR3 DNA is TGTGCCAGCAGATTACAGGGATGGGATGGCTACACCTTC. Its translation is CASRLQGWDGYTF.

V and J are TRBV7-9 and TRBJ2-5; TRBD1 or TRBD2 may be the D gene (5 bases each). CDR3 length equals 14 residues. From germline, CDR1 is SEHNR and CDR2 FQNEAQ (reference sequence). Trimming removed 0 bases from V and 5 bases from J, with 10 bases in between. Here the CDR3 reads CASSLASGAETQYF. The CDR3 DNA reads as TGTGCCAGCAGCTTAGCGTCCGGGGCTGAGACCCAGTACTTC.

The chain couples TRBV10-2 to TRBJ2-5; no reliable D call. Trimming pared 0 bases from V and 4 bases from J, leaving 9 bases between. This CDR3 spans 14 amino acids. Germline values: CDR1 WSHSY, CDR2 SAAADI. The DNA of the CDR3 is TGCGCCAGCAGTGAGTCTGGGGTTGGAGAGACCCAGTACTTC. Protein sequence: CASSESGVGETQYF.